Each of the 26 T cell receptor gamma chains below was sequenced from the same sample in a study of intestinal T cells in coeliac disease. For each case, the template was genomic DNA from ten approximately 5-µm formalin-fixed paraffin-embedded scrolls. Using about 200 ng of biopsy DNA, TRG was amplified with LymphoTrack primers. TCRdb reanalysed the multiplex PCR reads via CATT. The sample consists of approximately 1,500 gamma-chain clones, less than 60% of them appearing once. Sequencing input: a duodenal biopsy. The receptors were gathered from a human donor with celiac disease.

This clone has just a few counts. V gene TRGV3 combines with J gene TRGJ1 or TRGJ2. Trimming took 0 bases from V and 4 from J; bases not matched to a gene: 9. This CDR3 has 15 residues. Germline values: CDR1 VTNTFY, CDR2 YDVSTARD (reference sequence). CDR3 sequence: CATWDRDPSYYKKLF. CDR3 nucleotides: TGTGCCACCTGGGACAGGGACCCCTCGTATTATAAGAAACTCTTT.

This clone was observed a few times. V usage is TRGV8 and J usage is TRGJ1 or TRGJ2. This CDR3 has 14 amino acids. CDR1 and CDR2 (germline): VENAVY, YDSYNSRV. The junction had 12 bases not matched to a gene; V was cut back by 5 bases and J by 5 bases. The CDR3 region is CATWASSRDYKKLF. Written as DNA, the CDR3 is TGTGCCACCTGGGCCTCCTCGAGAGATTATAAGAAACTCTTT.

The chain couples TRGV3 to TRGJ1 or TRGJ2. Looked up from germline, CDR1 is VTNTFY and CDR2 is YDVSTARD (reference sequence). The CDR3 runs to 17 residues. Trimming removed 0 bases from V and 3 bases from J; junction bases left unmatched: 14. The CDR3 nucleotides read TGTGCCACCTGGGACAGGACCTGGATCGGCTCTTATTATAAGAAACTCTTT. It yields the protein CATWDRTWIGSYYKKLF.

Note on this clone: Germline and junction disagree at one end, which may indicate a read error. Other DNA sequences from this sample encode an identical CDR3 as well. V and J are TRGV8 and TRGJ1 or TRGJ2. Germline values: CDR1 VENAVY, CDR2 YDSYNSRV. This CDR3 spans 14 amino acids. In DNA form, the CDR3 reads TGTGCCACCTGGGATCCCAAGATTTATTATAAGAAACTCTTC. This codes for CATWDPKIYYKKLF.

With respect to this clone: One end of the junction is discordant with germline, which a read error may explain. This same CDR3 is encoded by further DNA sequences in the sample. The rearrangement joins TRGV10 to TRGJ1 or TRGJ2. TRGV10 is placed among ORFs of uncertain function. There are 14 residues in the CDR3. In nucleotides, the CDR3 is TGCGCTGCGTGGGATTATATAGGGAATTTGGAGAAACTCTTT. Amino acids: CAAWDYIGNLEKLF.

This clone was seen more than once but under ten times. The chain combines TRGV2 with TRGJ1 or TRGJ2. The CDR3 spans 13 residues. Trimming removed 4 bases from V and 6 bases from J; junction bases left unmatched: 9. The germline CDR1 and CDR2 sequences are EGSNGY and YDSYNSKV. The CDR3 loop is CATWEGKSYKKLF. In nucleotides, the CDR3 is TGTGCCACCTGGGAAGGGAAAAGTTATAAGAAACTCTTT.

By its share, this clone is large. The genes are TRGV4 and TRGJ1 or TRGJ2. V trimming: 1 base; J trimming: 2 bases; junction bases outside the gene matches: 5. Germline V gene data show CDR1 as EGSTGY and CDR2 as YDSYTSSV. The CDR3 covers 14 residues. The CDR3: CATWDGPHYYKKLF. The DNA of the CDR3 is TGTGCCACCTGGGATGGCCCCCATTATTATAAGAAACTCTTT.

As for this clone: This may be a read error, as it is one base from a much larger clone. Within the sample, other DNA sequences also encode this same CDR3. The genes are TRGV3 and TRGJ1 or TRGJ2. CDR1 is VTNTFY and CDR2 is YDVSTARD in the germline V gene (reference sequence). There are 15 residues in the CDR3. With 0 bases clipped from V and 1 base from J, the junction kept 6 bases outside the gene matches. The CDR3 spells CATWDRPTNYYKKLF. For the CDR3, the DNA is TGTGCCACCTGGGACAGGCCCACAAATTATTATAAGAAACTCTTT.

To note about this clone: The junction shows a germline mismatch at one end, possibly a read error. Different DNA sequences within this sample yield the same CDR3. The chain is built from TRGV2 and TRGJ1 or TRGJ2. Germline V gene sequence: CDR1 EGSNGY, CDR2 YDSYNSKV. The CDR3 is 15 amino acids. In DNA form, the CDR3 reads TGCGCCACCTGGGACGGGCTCCCTATTTATTATAAGAAACTCTTT. It specifies CATWDGLPIYYKKLF.

The gene calls are TRGV2 and TRGJ1 or TRGJ2. CDR3 size: 16 residues. Per germline, CDR1 EGSNGY and CDR2 YDSYNSKV. After removal of 2 bases from V and 0 bases from J, the junction contained 10 bases not matched to a gene. The CDR3 DNA sequence: TGTGCCACCTGGGACGACCCTCCATCGAATTATTATAAGAAACTCTTT. Its protein product is CATWDDPPSNYYKKLF.

The chain couples TRGV2 to TRGJP2. Germline CDR1 and CDR2: EGSNGY and YDSYNSKV. The CDR3 runs to 16 residues. The CDR3 reads CAPETSGSGSDWIKTF. For the CDR3, the DNA is TGTGCACCTGAGACTTCGGGTTCTGGTAGTGATTGGATCAAGACGTTT.

The chain uses TRGV4 and TRGJ1 or TRGJ2. Germline CDR1 reads EGSTGY; CDR2 reads YDSYTSSV. This CDR3 is built from 14 residues. The trim removed 6 bases at V and 2 bases at J, leaving 10 bases unmatched. CDR3 loop: CATWSEPYYYKKLF. The DNA of the CDR3 is TGTGCCACCTGGAGTGAGCCCTATTATTATAAGAAACTCTTT.

The genes are TRGV2 and TRGJ1 or TRGJ2. The trim removed 1 base at V and 1 base at J, leaving 4 bases unmatched. CDR3 length: 14 residues. Germline CDR1 reads EGSNGY; CDR2 reads YDSYNSKV. The CDR3 is CATWDGRNYYKKLF. The CDR3 bases are TGTGCCACCTGGGACGGCCGAAATTATTATAAGAAACTCTTT.

About this clone: The sample holds other DNA sequences that translate to the same CDR3. The rearrangement joins TRGV2 to TRGJP1. The CDR3 loop spans 14 amino acids. After removal of 1 base from V and 8 bases from J, the junction contained 7 bases not matched to a gene. CDR1 is EGSNGY and CDR2 is YDSYNSKV in the germline V gene. CDR3 nucleotide sequence: TGTGCCACCTGGGACGGCCCGTCCGGTTGGTTCAAGATATTT. This codes for CATWDGPSGWFKIF.

This chain links TRGV8 with TRGJP1. CDR1 and CDR2 (germline): VENAVY, YDSYNSRV. This CDR3 is built from 12 residues. CDR3 in DNA: TGTGCACCTGGGAACGACTGTTGGTTCAAGATATTT. This sequence encodes CAPGNDCWFKIF.

Notes on this clone: A much larger clone differs by one base, so this may be a read error. Other DNA sequences in the same sample also yield this CDR3. The chain has TRGV2 and TRGJ1 or TRGJ2. The CDR3 covers 17 residues. The germline V gene encodes CDR1 EGSNGY and CDR2 YDSYNSKV. Trimming at V came to 4 bases and at J to 0 bases, leaving 15 bases not matched to a gene. CDR3 in amino acids: CATWDGLPDSNYYKKLF. The CDR3 nucleotides are TGTGCCACCTGGGATGGGCTTCCCGATTCGAATTATTATAAGAAACTCTTT.

The V call is TRGV4, the J call TRGJ1 or TRGJ2. CDR1 is EGSTGY and CDR2 is YDSYTSSV in the germline V gene. There are 13 residues in the CDR3. With V trimmed by 2 bases and J by 4 bases, 5 bases remained unmatched. CDR3: CATWDVGYYKKLF. CDR3 coding DNA: TGTGCCACCTGGGATGTGGGCTATTATAAGAAACTCTTT.

This clone counts as large. V gene TRGV2 combines with J gene TRGJ1 or TRGJ2. Germline values: CDR1 EGSNGY, CDR2 YDSYNSKV. V lost 0 bases to trimming and J lost 5 bases; unmatched junction nucleotides: 1. CDR3 length: 12 residues. The CDR3 DNA reads as TGTGCCACCTGGGACGGGCATTATAAGAAACTCTTT. It codes for CATWDGHYKKLF.

By share of the sample, this clone is large. The V and J genes are TRGV2 and TRGJP2. Trimming at V came to 0 bases and at J to 2 bases, leaving 0 bases not matched to a gene. The CDR3 runs to 14 residues. Germline V gene data show CDR1 as EGSNGY and CDR2 as YDSYNSKV. For the CDR3, the DNA is TGTGCCACCTGGGACGGGAGTAGTGATTGGATCAAGACGTTT. This sequence encodes CATWDGSSDWIKTF.

In regard to this clone: A much larger clone lies a single base off, so this may be a read error. This specimen includes other DNA sequences encoding the same CDR3. The gene calls are TRGV8 and TRGJ1 or TRGJ2. The CDR3 has 11 amino acids. The germline V gene encodes CDR1 VENAVY and CDR2 YDSYNSRV. The chain's CDR3 is CATWDGYKKLF. CDR3 bases: TGTGCCACCTGGGATGGTTATAAGAAGCTCTTT.

On this clone itself: This may be a read error, as it is one base from a much larger clone. This chain connects TRGV2 to TRGJP1. V lost 0 bases and J lost 4; bases outside the gene matches: 5. The CDR3 has 15 amino acids. The germline V gene has CDR1 EGSNGY and CDR2 YDSYNSKV. The CDR3 reads CATWDGIVTGWFKIF. The CDR3 bases are TGTGCCACCTGGGACGGGATAGTCACTGGTTGGTTCAAGATATTT.

Points on this clone: This may be a read error: a much more frequent sequence differs by one nucleotide. Other DNA sequences in the same sample also yield this CDR3. This rearrangement joins TRGV3 to TRGJ1 or TRGJ2. In germline, CDR1 is VTNTFY, CDR2 YDVSTARD (reference sequence). The V segment lost 1 base and the J segment 3 bases; nucleotides outside the gene matches: 6. The CDR3 sequence is 14 residues long. The CDR3 region is CATWDRPPYYKKLF. In DNA, the CDR3 is TGTGCCACCTGGGACAGACCGCCTTATTATAAGAAACTCTTT.

The rearrangement links TRGV2 to TRGJ1 or TRGJ2. The J segment lost 5 bases and the V segment lost 0 bases, leaving 7 bases of the junction unmatched. Germline CDR1 EGSNGY, CDR2 YDSYNSKV. The CDR3 runs to 14 residues. Here the CDR3 DNA reads TGTGCCACCTGGGACGGGTGGGAAAATTATAAGAAACTCTTT. Protein: CATWDGWENYKKLF.

Concerning this clone itself: This may arise from a read error, as a much more abundant clone is one base away. J is TRGJP2 and V is TRGV2. This CDR3 has 14 amino acids. Germline V CDR1 and CDR2: EGSNGY, YDSYNSKV. Here the CDR3 DNA reads TGTGCCACCCGGGACGGGCGAGGTGATTGGATCAAGACGTTT. Amino acids: CATRDGRGDWIKTF.

A note on this clone: Other DNA sequences within the sample encode an identical CDR3. V is TRGV8 and J is TRGJ1 or TRGJ2. The CDR3 is 14 residues long. With V trimmed by 10 bases and J by 6 bases, 18 bases remained unmatched. Looked up from germline, CDR1 is VENAVY and CDR2 is YDSYNSRV. For the CDR3, the DNA is TGTGCCACTATGGGAAGTGAGAGGGCTTATAAGAAACTCTTT. Protein product: CATMGSERAYKKLF.

This chain joins TRGV8 and TRGJ1 or TRGJ2. There are 14 residues in the CDR3. After removal of 4 bases from V and 3 bases from J, the junction contained 9 bases not matched to a gene. Looked up from germline, CDR1 is VENAVY and CDR2 is YDSYNSRV. DNA for the CDR3: TGTGCCACCTGGGACCCCGGAATTTATTATAAGAAACTCTTT. It encodes CATWDPGIYYKKLF.